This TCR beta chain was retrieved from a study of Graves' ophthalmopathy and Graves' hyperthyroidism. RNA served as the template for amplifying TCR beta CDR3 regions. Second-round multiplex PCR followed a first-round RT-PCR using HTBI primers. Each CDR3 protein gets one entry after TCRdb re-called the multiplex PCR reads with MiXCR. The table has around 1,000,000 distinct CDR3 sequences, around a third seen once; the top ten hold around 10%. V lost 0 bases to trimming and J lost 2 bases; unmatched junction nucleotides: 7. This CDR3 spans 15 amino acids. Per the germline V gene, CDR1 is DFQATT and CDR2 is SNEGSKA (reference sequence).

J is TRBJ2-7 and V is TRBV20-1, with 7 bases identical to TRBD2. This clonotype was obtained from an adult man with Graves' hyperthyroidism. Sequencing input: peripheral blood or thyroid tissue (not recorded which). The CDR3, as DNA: TGCAGTGCTAGAGAGGCGGGAGTTTACCCCTACGAGCAGTACTTC. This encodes CSAREAGVYPYEQYF.